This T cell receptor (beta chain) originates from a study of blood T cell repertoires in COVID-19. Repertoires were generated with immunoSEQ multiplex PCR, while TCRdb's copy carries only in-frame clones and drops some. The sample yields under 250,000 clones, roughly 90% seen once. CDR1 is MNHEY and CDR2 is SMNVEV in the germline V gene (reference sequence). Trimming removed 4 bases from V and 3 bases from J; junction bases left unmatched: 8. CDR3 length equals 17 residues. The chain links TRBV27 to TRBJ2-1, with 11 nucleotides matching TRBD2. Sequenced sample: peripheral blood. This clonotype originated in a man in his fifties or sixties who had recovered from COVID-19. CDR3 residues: CASSWISGREFYNEQFF. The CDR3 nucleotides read TGTGCCAGCAGTTGGATTAGCGGGAGGGAGTTCTACAATGAGCAGTTCTTC.